This TCR beta chain came from a study of T cells in Graves' hyperthyroidism and ophthalmopathy. Whole-study findings and limits: Ophthalmopathy was separated from stable hyperthyroidism by a 13 V-J model. In blood, most of the thyroid clonotypes expanded above 0.001 were also present.

Comment on this clonotype: No antigen is known for it. A much bigger clone sits one base away, suggesting this may be a read error.

Patients having uncontrolled infection, another autoimmune disease, pregnancy or lactation were not included. TCR beta CDR3 regions were amplified from RNA. The HTBI primer set was used in a first-round RT-PCR of the TCR CDR3. TCRdb fed the multiplex PCR reads into MiXCR, producing one record per CDR3 protein. The table includes approximately 700,000 distinct CDR3 sequences, 45% detected once. CDR1 KGHDR and CDR2 SFDVKD come from the germline V gene. There are 14 residues in the CDR3. This chain links TRBV24-1 with TRBJ2-7; either TRBD1 or TRBD2 may supply D (5 bases each). Material for sequencing was peripheral blood or thyroid tissue (not recorded which). This receptor was obtained from an adult man with Graves' disease, either hyperthyroidism or ophthalmopathy (not recorded which). CDR3 sequence: CATSENDGAYVQYF. The CDR3 coding sequence is TGTGCCACCAGTGAAAATGACGGGGCCTACGTGCAGTACTTC.